This record looks at one T cell receptor (beta chain) sequence and its context. Its antigen is as yet unknown. These data come from a study of cytomegalovirus exposure and HLA in healthy donors. Study results and limitations: Earlier analysis yielded a pattern in which most TCR beta V segments were productive about 87% or about 30% of the time. While the bulk of TCR sequences proved rare, some public TCRs turned up in many donors.

PCR was performed using 60 Vbeta and 13 Jbeta primers. Measured with immunoSEQ multiplex PCR; TCRdb has only the in-frame clones, and not every one. Among 110,000 or so clones listed, about 68% were seen once. J was trimmed by 5 bases and V by 5 bases; bases with no gene match: 6. Germline V CDR1 and CDR2: SQVTM, ANQGSEA. This CDR3 is 13 amino acids long. These donors, healthy bone marrow donors, were studied. The specimen was PBMCs. This sequence joins TRBV29-1 and TRBJ2-5; 9 nucleotides line up with TRBD1. This clonotype originated in a woman in her thirties or forties in good health and CMV-seropositive. As DNA, the CDR3 is TGCAGCGTTAACAGGGGGCGCAGGGAGACCCAGTACTTC. Its translation is CSVNRGRRETQYF.